These 2 T cell receptor beta chains were all obtained from the same sample, sequenced in a study of spatial heterogeneity in lung cancer. Time point described: blood at routine non-recurrence follow-up after resection. Whole RNA from tumor, nontumor lung or frozen PBMC was sequenced unsorted. One entry per CDR3 protein results from TCRdb running MiXCR on the 5' RACE reads. Here the sample spans under 30,000 distinct CDR3 sequences, less than 6% being singletons. Here the sequenced sample was PBMCs, taken at follow-up. Receptors originate from a male donor with early-stage non-small cell lung cancer.

The gene calls are TRBV20-1 and TRBJ2-3; TRBD2 agrees at 8 bases. The CDR3 spans 16 residues. J was trimmed by 4 bases and V by 0 bases; bases with no gene match: 9. The germline CDR1 and CDR2 sequences are DFQATT and SNEGSKA (reference sequence). DNA for the CDR3: TGCAGTGCTAGAGATGTCCCGGGCGGGAGGCCAGATACGCAGTATTTT. This sequence encodes CSARDVPGGRPDTQYF.

This clonotype was observed many times. The chain recombines TRBV24-1 with TRBJ1-5; weak D call: TRBD1 (5 bases). The germline gives CDR1 KGHDR, CDR2 SFDVKD. V dropped 3 bases and J dropped 7 bases, with 9 bases sitting between them. The CDR3 covers 13 residues. In nucleotides, the CDR3 is TGTGCCACCAGTGATCGCAGGGAGCAGCCCCAGCATTTT. It encodes CATSDRREQPQHF.